The sequence of this TCR beta chain was determined in a study of CD8 T cells in ankylosing spondylitis. Study-wide results and limits: Made up of about eight highly homologous variants, a TCR beta motif appeared characteristic of ankylosing spondylitis blood.

V dropped 1 base and J dropped 4 bases, with 13 bases sitting between them. The CDR3 covers 15 residues. From germline, CDR1 is SGHNT and CDR2 YYREEE (reference sequence). There are many counts of this clonotype. The antigen remains undetermined. TCRdb re-called the 5' RACE reads through MiXCR, storing one row per CDR3 protein. Of 800,000 to 900,000 distinct CDR3 sequences detected, about an eighth appear once; the ten largest clones hold around 0.51%. The sequenced sample was blood, either unsorted or a sorted T cell fraction (not recorded which). The receptor was derived from a male donor with ankylosing spondylitis. J is TRBJ2-3 and V is TRBV5-4; no clear D. The CDR3, as DNA: TGTGCCAGCAGCTTGACCGCGGCAGACCCAGATACGCAGTATTTT. As protein: CASSLTAADPDTQYF. Full variable domain (missing parts from reference TRBV5-4 and TRBJ2-3): ETGVTQSPTHLIKTRGQQVTLRCSSQSGHNTVSWYQQALGQGPQFIFQYYREEENGRGNFPPRFSGLQFPNYSSELNVNALELDDSALYLCASSLTAADPDTQYFGPGTRLTVL.